Listed below are T cell receptor beta chains from one sample, sequenced in a study of blood T cell repertoires in COVID-19. Measured with immunoSEQ multiplex PCR; TCRdb has only the in-frame clones, and not every one. The sample records 200,000 to 250,000 clones, roughly 83% being singletons. The sequencing input was PBMCs or T cells enriched from blood (not recorded which). The receptors come from a woman aged 50 to 60 who had recovered from COVID-19. Both conserved end residues are part of each CDR3. A D gene is named only where the DNA matches it firmly. Clone size is not always given. Where it is, it says once, few, many or a class for expanded clones.

- | TRBJ1-1 | TRBV7-6 | - | CASSLGTEAFF | TGTGCCAGCAGCCTAGGGACAGAAGCTTTCTTT
- | TRBJ1-2 | TRBV4-3 | TRBD1 | CASSPDRGRSYTF | TGCGCCAGCAGCCCAGACAGGGGACGGAGTTACACCTTC
- | TRBJ1-2 | TRBV7-2 | - | CASSLGGGIQGYTF | TGTGCCAGCAGCTTAGGAGGGGGTATACAGGGCTACACCTTC
- | TRBJ2-7 | TRBV7-2 | - | CASSLAAGAEQYF | TGTGCCAGCAGCTTAGCGGCGGGTGCCGAGCAGTACTTC
- | TRBJ1-6 | TRBV27 | TRBD1 | CASSRQGPNSPLHF | TGTGCCAGCAGTAGACAGGGGCCAAATTCACCCCTCCACTTT
- | TRBJ1-4 | TRBV5-1 | TRBD1 | CASSSGRTGGWTNEKLFF | TGCGCCAGCAGCTCCGGAAGAACAGGGGGCTGGACTAATGAAAAACTGTTTTTT
- | TRBJ1-1 | TRBV6-5 | - | CASSYGETMNTEAFF | TGTGCCAGCAGTTACGGGGAGACTATGAACACTGAAGCTTTCTTT
- | TRBJ2-3 | TRBV6-1 | - | CASSAKGGGVSTDTQYF | TGTGCCAGCAGTGCCAAAGGGGGCGGGGTAAGCACAGATACGCAGTATTTT
few | TRBJ2-5 | TRBV4-2 | - | CASSHPEETQYF | TGTGCCAGCAGCCACCCTGAAGAGACCCAGTACTTC
- | TRBJ1-1 | TRBV5-4 | - | CASSLAGRTTEAFF | TGTGCCAGCAGCTTGGCAGGGCGAACCACTGAAGCTTTCTTT
once | TRBJ2-2 | TRBV7-3 | - | CASSLTRQNYGELFF | TGTGCCAGCAGCTTAACGCGACAGAACTACGGGGAGCTGTTTTTT
- | TRBJ2-7 | TRBV19 | TRBD1 | CASSIRQGDEQYF | TGTGCCAGTAGTATAAGGCAGGGGGACGAGCAGTACTTC
- | TRBJ1-2 | TRBV11-3 | TRBD1 | CASSLQGTGGGYTF | TGTGCCAGCAGCTTACAAGGGACAGGGGGCGGCTACACCTTC
- | TRBJ1-2 | TRBV15 | TRBD1 | CATSRTGTAGGYTF | TGTGCCACCAGCAGGACAGGGACGGCAGGTGGCTACACCTTC
- | TRBJ2-3 | TRBV9 | - | CASSVDRPDTQYF | TGTGCCAGCAGCGTCGACAGGCCAGATACGCAGTATTTT
- | TRBJ1-2 | TRBV29-1 | - | CSVSSGVDYGYTF | TGCAGCGTCTCCTCAGGGGTTGACTATGGCTACACCTTC
- | TRBJ2-1 | TRBV20-1 | TRBD2 | CSASMPSGSIGEQFF | TGCAGTGCTAGTATGCCTAGCGGGAGTATCGGTGAGCAGTTCTTC
once | TRBJ2-4 | TRBV28 | TRBD2 | CASSPRGTRGKNIQYF | TGTGCCAGCAGCCCTAGGGGGACTAGAGGCAAAAACATTCAGTACTTC
- | TRBJ2-7 | TRBV10-3 | - | CAIRKTGYEQYF | TGTGCCATCAGAAAAACAGGCTACGAGCAGTACTTC
- | TRBJ2-7 | TRBV5-6 | - | CASRSPASSEQYF | TGTGCCTCTCGGTCCCCCGCAAGTAGCGAGCAGTACTTC
- | TRBJ2-7 | TRBV29-1 | TRBD1 | CSVENTGGEQYF | TGCAGCGTTGAAAACACAGGGGGTGAGCAGTACTTC
- | TRBJ2-7 | TRBV4-3 | TRBD2 | CASSQDGRAIGEEQYF | TGCGCCAGCAGCCAAGATGGGAGGGCGATTGGGGAGGAGCAGTACTTC
- | TRBJ1-2 | TRBV27 | - | CASHDRIYGYTF | TGTGCCAGCCACGACAGGATCTATGGCTACACCTTC
- | TRBJ1-3 | TRBV7-9 | - | CASSLTAVTSGNTIYF | TGTGCCAGCAGCTTAACCGCAGTAACCTCTGGAAACACCATATATTTT
few | TRBJ1-2 | TRBV28 | - | CASSSIDRPYGYTF | TGTGCCAGCAGCAGTATTGACAGGCCCTATGGCTACACCTTC
- | TRBJ2-1 | TRBV30 | - | CAWGGLPPPAYNEQFF | TGTGCCTGGGGAGGACTTCCGCCCCCGGCCTACAATGAGCAGTTCTTC
- | TRBJ2-7 | TRBV18 | - | CASSIGQKSGEQYF | TGTGCCAGCTCAATCGGACAAAAAAGTGGCGAGCAGTACTTC
- | TRBJ2-7 | TRBV5-1 | - | CASSLSAGLFSEQYF | TGCGCCAGCAGCTTGTCGGCTGGGCTATTTTCCGAGCAGTACTTC
- | TRBJ1-2 | TRBV27 | TRBD1 | CASSSGTGAGYTF | TGTGCCAGCAGTTCCGGGACAGGGGCTGGCTACACCTTC
- | TRBJ2-2 | TRBV7-2 | TRBD2 | CASSLNSGDSGELFF | TGTGCCAGCAGCTTAAATAGCGGGGATAGCGGGGAGCTGTTTTTT
- | TRBJ1-2 | TRBV19 | TRBD1 | CASSRGQPTNYGYTF | TGTGCCAGTAGTCGGGGACAGCCAACTAACTATGGCTACACCTTC
- | TRBJ2-5 | TRBV6-1 | - | CASSESRGQETQYF | TGTGCCAGCAGTGAGTCGCGGGGCCAAGAGACCCAGTACTTC
- | TRBJ1-2 | TRBV28 | TRBD1 | CASSFNPGQLYGYTF | TGTGCCAGCAGTTTCAACCCGGGACAGCTCTATGGCTACACCTTC
- | TRBJ2-4 | TRBV6-2/TRBV6-3 | - | CASSYSRVAKNIQYF | TGTGCCAGCAGTTACTCCAGGGTAGCCAAAAACATTCAGTACTTC
- | TRBJ2-7 | TRBV30 | - | CAWIGQGLYEQYF | TGTGCCTGGATTGGGCAGGGGCTCTACGAGCAGTACTTC
few | TRBJ1-3 | TRBV6-5 | - | CASSLQAYSGNTIYF | TGTGCCAGCTCCCTTCAGGCTTACTCTGGAAACACCATATATTTT